Included here is one T cell receptor beta chain sequence, with context. CDR1 and CDR2 (germline): LGHDT, YNNKEL (reference sequence). V lost 4 bases to trimming and J lost 9 bases, with 13 bases between them. The CDR3 loop spans 13 amino acids. The assay was immunoSEQ multiplex PCR, and TCRdb's table has in-frame clones only and misses some. Among around 250,000 clones listed, 85% were seen once. The source of the sample is a study of blood T cell repertoires in COVID-19. Whole-study context: T cells, B-cell-depleted T cells, or PBMCs provided the cDNA or gDNA that served as material.

Material: peripheral blood. The receptor's source is a man aged 45 to 65 with active or convalescent COVID-19. The chain couples TRBV3-1 (or the pseudogene TRBV3-2) to TRBJ2-4; D remains ambiguous. This CDR3 reads CASSLGERGIQYF. CDR3 DNA: TGTGCCAGCAGCCTTGGAGAGAGAGGCATTCAGTACTTC.